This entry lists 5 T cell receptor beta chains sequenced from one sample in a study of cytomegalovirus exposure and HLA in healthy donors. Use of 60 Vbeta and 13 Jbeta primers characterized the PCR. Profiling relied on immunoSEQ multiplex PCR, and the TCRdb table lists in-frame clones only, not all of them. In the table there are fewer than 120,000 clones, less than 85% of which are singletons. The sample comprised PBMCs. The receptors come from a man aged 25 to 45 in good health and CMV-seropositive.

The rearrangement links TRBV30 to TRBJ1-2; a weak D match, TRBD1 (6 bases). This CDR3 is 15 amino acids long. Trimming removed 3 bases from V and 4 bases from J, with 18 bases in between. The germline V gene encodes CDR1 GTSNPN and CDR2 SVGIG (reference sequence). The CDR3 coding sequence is TGTGCCTGGAGGCCCTCCCCCCCAGGGGCCTATGGCTACACCTTC. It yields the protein CAWRPSPPGAYGYTF.

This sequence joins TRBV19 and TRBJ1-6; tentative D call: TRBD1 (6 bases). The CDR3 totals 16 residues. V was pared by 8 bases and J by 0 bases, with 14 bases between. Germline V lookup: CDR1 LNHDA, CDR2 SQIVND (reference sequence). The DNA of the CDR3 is TGTGCCAGTGCCCAACAGGGCAACTCCTATAATTCACCCCTCCACTTT. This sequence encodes CASAQQGNSYNSPLHF.

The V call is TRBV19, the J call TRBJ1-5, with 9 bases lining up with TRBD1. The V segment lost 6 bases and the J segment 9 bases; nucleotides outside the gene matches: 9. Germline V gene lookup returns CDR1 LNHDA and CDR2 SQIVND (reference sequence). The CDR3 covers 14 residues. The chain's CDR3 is CASSMDRGLWPQHF. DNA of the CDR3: TGTGCCAGTAGCATGGACAGGGGCTTGTGGCCCCAGCATTTT.

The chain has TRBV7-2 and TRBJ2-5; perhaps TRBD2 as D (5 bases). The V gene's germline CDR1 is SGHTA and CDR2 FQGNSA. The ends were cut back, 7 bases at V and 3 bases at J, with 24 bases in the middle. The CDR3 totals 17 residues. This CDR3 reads CASNQITRALGEETQYF. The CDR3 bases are TGTGCCAGCAACCAAATCACCCGGGCCCTCGGGGAAGAGACCCAGTACTTC.

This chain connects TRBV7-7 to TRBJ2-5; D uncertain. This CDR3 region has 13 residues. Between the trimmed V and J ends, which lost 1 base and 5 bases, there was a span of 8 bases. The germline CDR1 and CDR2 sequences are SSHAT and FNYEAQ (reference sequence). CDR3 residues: CASSLVHGETQYF. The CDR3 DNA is TGTGCCAGCAGCTTAGTGCACGGGGAGACCCAGTACTTC.